These 3 T cell receptor beta chains share one sample of origin, sequenced in a study of blood T cell repertoires in COVID-19 (dated by TCRdb to 2019 to 2021). Libraries came from the immunoSEQ multiplex PCR assay. TCRdb's version of the immuneACCESS table is confined to in-frame rearrangements and falls short of the full clone set. An unresolved V gene accounts for under half of the shortfall where checked; the remainder is of unknown origin. In this sample the table shows approximately 71,000 clones, less than 80% of which occur a single time. The ten most abundant clones make up about 30% of the sample. Source material: peripheral blood. These TCRs come from a man aged 55 to 69 with active or convalescent COVID-19.

Comments on this clone: Sequence at one end of the junction differs from germline and may be a read error. The chain's CDR3 is CASSPYLAANGF. Written as DNA, the CDR3 is TGTGCCAGCAGTCCATACCTGGCGGCGAATGGGTTT. The rearrangement joins TRBV28 to TRBJ1-1, with D unclear. CDR3 length: 12 amino acids. Germline V gene data show CDR1 as MDHEN and CDR2 as SYDVKM.

This clone was counted once. The rearrangement uses TRBV6-5 and TRBJ2-7; D is perhaps TRBD2 (7 bases). The CDR3 sequence is 14 residues long. Trimming stripped 11 bases from V and 3 bases from J, with 20 bases between. Germline values: CDR1 MNHEY, CDR2 SVGAGI. The CDR3 coding sequence is TGTGCCGGCGAAGTGGGGGGGGGCCTCTACGAGCAGTACTTC. Translation: CAGEVGGGLYEQYF.

The V and J genes are TRBV10-3 and TRBJ2-2; 8 bases align to TRBD1. The V segment lost 8 bases and the J segment 7 bases; nucleotides outside the gene matches: 9. The CDR3 contains 14 residues. Germline-derived CDR1 and CDR2 are ENHRY and SYGVKD. This chain's CDR3 is CAIGQDRAGGELFF. Written as DNA, the CDR3 is TGTGCCATCGGACAGGACAGGGCCGGCGGGGAGCTGTTTTTT.